This TCR beta chain was recorded in a study of blood T cell repertoires in COVID-19. Study-level information: Acute-phase and convalescent COVID-19 samples originated in the United States, Italy and Spain. In each case, the material was cDNA or gDNA derived from T cells, B-cell-depleted T cells, or PBMCs.

With 0 bases clipped from V and 4 bases from J, the junction kept 3 bases outside the gene matches. The CDR3 is 16 amino acids. Germline CDR1 is MGHDK and CDR2 is SYGVNS. The protocol was immunoSEQ multiplex PCR, while the TCRdb copy is restricted to in-frame clones and leaves out a portion. The data hold 120,000 or so clones, with around 79% observed a single time. Sequencing was done on a sample of peripheral blood. The receptor was derived from a man between 65 and 85 years old with acute or convalescent COVID-19. The chain recombines TRBV25-1 with TRBJ2-1; 10 bases are a match to TRBD1. The CDR3 DNA follows: TGTGCCAGCAGTGAATATCCGGGACAGGGGTACAATGAGCAGTTCTTC. It specifies CASSEYPGQGYNEQFF. The full variable domain, its missing parts supplied by reference TRBV25-1 and TRBJ2-1, is EADIYQTPRYLVIGTGKKITLECSQTMGHDKMYWYQQDPGMELHLIHYSYGVNSTEKGDLSSESTVSRIRTEHFPLTLESARPSHTSQYLCASSEYPGQGYNEQFFGPGTRLTVL.